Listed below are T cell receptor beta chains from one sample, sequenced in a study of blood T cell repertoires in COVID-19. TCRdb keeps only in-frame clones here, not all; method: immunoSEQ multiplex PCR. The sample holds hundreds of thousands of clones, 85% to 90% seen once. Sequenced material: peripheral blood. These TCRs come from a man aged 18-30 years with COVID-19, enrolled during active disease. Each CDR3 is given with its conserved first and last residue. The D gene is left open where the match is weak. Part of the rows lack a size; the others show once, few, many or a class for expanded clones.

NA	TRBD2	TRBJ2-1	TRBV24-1	TGTGCCACCAGTGACAGACGGGAGGGAACAGGGAAAGCCTACAATGAGCAGTTCTTC	CATSDRREGTGKAYNEQFF
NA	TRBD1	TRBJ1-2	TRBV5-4	TGTGCCAGCAGCCAAAAAACAGGGGGCGCAAATGGCTACACCTTC	CASSQKTGGANGYTF
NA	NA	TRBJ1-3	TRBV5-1	TGCGCCAGCAGCTTGGACATGCGAGGCGCTGGAAACACCATATATTTT	CASSLDMRGAGNTIYF
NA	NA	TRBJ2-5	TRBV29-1	TGCAGCGTCCAGGGAACCGGGGAGACCCAGTACTTC	CSVQGTGETQYF
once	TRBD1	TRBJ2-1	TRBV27	TGTGCCAGCAGTTCGCGGACAGGCTTTTATTACAATGAGCAGTTCTTC	CASSSRTGFYYNEQFF
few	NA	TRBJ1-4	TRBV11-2	TGTGCCAGCAGCCCTCGTGGGGGGGCGGATGAAAAACTGTTTTTT	CASSPRGGADEKLFF
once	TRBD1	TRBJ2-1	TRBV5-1	TGCGCCAGCAGCGTGGACAGGGGGGTGGACCCGAAGCAGTTCTTC	CASSVDRGVDPKQFF
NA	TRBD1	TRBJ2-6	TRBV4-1	TGCGCCAGCAGCCAAGCTCGGGACAGGGGTCTCTCTGGGGCCAACGTCCTGACTTTC	CASSQARDRGLSGANVLTF
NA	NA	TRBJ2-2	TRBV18	TGTGCCAGCTCACCATCTGTGAACACCGGGGAGCTGTTTTTT	CASSPSVNTGELFF
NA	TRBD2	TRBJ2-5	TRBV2	TGTGCCAGCAGTGATGGTGGGAGGGGCGGGACCCAGTACTTC	CASSDGGRGGTQYF
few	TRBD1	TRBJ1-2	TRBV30	TGTGCCACCCAGGGGGGCAGGAAGACCTATGGCTACACCTTC	CATQGGRKTYGYTF
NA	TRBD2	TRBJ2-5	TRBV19	TGTGCCAGTAGTATAGGACTAGCGGGCCTACAAGAGACCCAGTACTTC	CASSIGLAGLQETQYF
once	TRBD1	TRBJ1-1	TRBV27	TGTGCCAGCAGTTTATCCCGTCCGACAGGGATGAGGACTGAAGCTTTCTTT	CASSLSRPTGMRTEAFF
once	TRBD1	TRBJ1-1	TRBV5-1	TGCGCCAGCGCGCAACAGGGGTCGAACACTGAAGCTTTCTTT	CASAQQGSNTEAFF
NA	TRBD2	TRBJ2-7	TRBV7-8	TGTGCCAGCAGCTTAGCGCTAACCCCTAGCGGGGCCTACGAGCAGTACTTC	CASSLALTPSGAYEQYF
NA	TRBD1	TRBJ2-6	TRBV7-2	TGTGCCAGCAGCTTAGCGGACAGGGGGTCTTCTGGGGCCAACGTCCTGACTTTC	CASSLADRGSSGANVLTF
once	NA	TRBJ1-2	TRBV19	TGTGCCAGTAGTATTGTGGCCTCCAAAAACTATGGCTACACCTTC	CASSIVASKNYGYTF
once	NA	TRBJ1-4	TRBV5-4	TGTGCCAGCAGCTTCAACCTCGGAAAACTGTTTTTT	CASSFNLGKLFF
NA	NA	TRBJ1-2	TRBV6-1	TGTGCCAGCAGTGACCACTCGACAGCTAACTATGGCTACACCTTC	CASSDHSTANYGYTF
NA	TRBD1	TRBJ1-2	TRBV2	TGTGCCAGCAGTGTCAGGGGGGCGGATGGCTACACCTTC	CASSVRGADGYTF
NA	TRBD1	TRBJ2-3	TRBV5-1	TGCGCCAGCAGCTTGGCGGGACAGGGGACGTCAGATACGCAGTATTTT	CASSLAGQGTSDTQYF
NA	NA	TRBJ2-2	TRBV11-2	TGTGCCAGCAGCCCCCCCTGGTCCAGGGTCCCAACCGGGGAGCTGTTTTTT	CASSPPWSRVPTGELFF
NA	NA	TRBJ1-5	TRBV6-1	TGTGCCAGCAGTGAATCTTGGCGGTTTAGCAATCAGCCCCAGCATTTT	CASSESWRFSNQPQHF
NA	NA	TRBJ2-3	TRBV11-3	TGTGCCAGCAGCTTAGAAGTATTGGGAGGAACTAGCACAGATACGCAGTATTTT	CASSLEVLGGTSTDTQYF
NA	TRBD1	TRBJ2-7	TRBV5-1	TGCGCCAGCAGCTTGGCAAACACAGGGGACGAGCAGTACTTC	CASSLANTGDEQYF
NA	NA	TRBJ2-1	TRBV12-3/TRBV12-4	TGTGCCAGCAGTTTCGGGATTCAGAATGAGCAGTTCTTC	CASSFGIQNEQFF
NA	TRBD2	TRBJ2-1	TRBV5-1	TGCGCCAGCAGCTCTACTAGCGGGAGTGAGACGTACAATGAGCAGTTCTTC	CASSSTSGSETYNEQFF
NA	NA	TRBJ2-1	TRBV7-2	TGTGCCAGCAGCTTAGGAACCGGGGAGGAGCAGTTCTTC	CASSLGTGEEQFF
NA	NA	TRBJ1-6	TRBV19	TGTGCCAGTATGGAGGACTTGAATTCACCCCTCCACTTT	CASMEDLNSPLHF
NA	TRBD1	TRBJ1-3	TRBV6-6	TGTGCCAGCAGTTACAGAGGGCAGGGGGCGGGCAACACCATATATTTT	CASSYRGQGAGNTIYF
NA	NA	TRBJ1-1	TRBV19	TGTGCCAGTAAGGCAGGGGCGAACACTGAAGCTTTCTTT	CASKAGANTEAFF
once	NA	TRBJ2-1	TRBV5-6	TGTGCCAGCAGCCCGTCCGACTTAGAGCAGTTCTTC	CASSPSDLEQFF
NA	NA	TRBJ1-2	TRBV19	TGTGCCAGTAGTACATTGGGAGGGAAGGGCGGTGGCTACACCTTC	CASSTLGGKGGGYTF
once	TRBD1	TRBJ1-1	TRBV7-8	TGTGCCAGCAGCCCTGACAGGGACACTGAAGCTTTCTTT	CASSPDRDTEAFF
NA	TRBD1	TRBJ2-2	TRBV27	TGTGCCAGCAGTTTCAGGGGGATAACCGGGGAGCTGTTTTTT	CASSFRGITGELFF
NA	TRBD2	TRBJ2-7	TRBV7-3	TGTGCCAGCAGCTTAACTAGCGGGTACGAGCAGTACTTC	CASSLTSGYEQYF
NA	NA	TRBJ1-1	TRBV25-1	TGTGCCAGCAGTGATACAGGTAGGGCTGAAGCTTTCTTT	CASSDTGRAEAFF
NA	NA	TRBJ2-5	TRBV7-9	TGTGCCAGCAGACAGAACAGGGAGACCCAGTACTTC	CASRQNRETQYF
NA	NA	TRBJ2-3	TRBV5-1	TGCGCCAGCAGGGCCGACAGGACAGATACGCAGTATTTT	CASRADRTDTQYF
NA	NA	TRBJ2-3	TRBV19	TGTGCCAGTAGTCGCCGTTGGGCGCCACAAGATACGCAGTATTTT	CASSRRWAPQDTQYF
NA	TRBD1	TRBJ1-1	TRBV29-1	TGCAGCGCCAGACAGGGGCAGAACACTGAAGCTTTCTTT	CSARQGQNTEAFF
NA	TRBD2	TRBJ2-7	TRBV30	TGTGCCTGGAGATTAGCGGGAGTCCCCTACGAGCAGTACTTC	CAWRLAGVPYEQYF
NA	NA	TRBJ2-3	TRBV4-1	TGCGCCAGCAGCCAAGATAATATCGGGGGTACGCAGTATTTT	CASSQDNIGGTQYF
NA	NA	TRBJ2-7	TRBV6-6	TGTGCCAGCAGTTACTCAGGGGCTCGGACCTACGAGCAGTACTTC	CASSYSGARTYEQYF
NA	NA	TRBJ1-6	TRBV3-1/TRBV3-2	TGTGCCAGCAGCCAAGGGAAGTTCAGGACAGCCAATTCACCCCTCCACTTT	CASSQGKFRTANSPLHF
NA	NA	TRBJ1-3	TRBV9	TGTGCCAGCAGCGTGGGGAGGGGAAACACCATATATTTT	CASSVGRGNTIYF
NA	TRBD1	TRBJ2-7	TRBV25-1	TGTGCCAGCAGTGTGGGGGGGACAGGGGGCTACGAGCAGTACTTC	CASSVGGTGGYEQYF
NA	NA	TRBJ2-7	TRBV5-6	TGTGCCAGCAGCTTGGTAGGGGACGAGCAGTACTTC	CASSLVGDEQYF
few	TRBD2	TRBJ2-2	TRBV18	TGTGCCAGCGCCGGGACTAGCGGGGGGAACACCGGGGAGCTGTTTTTT	CASAGTSGGNTGELFF
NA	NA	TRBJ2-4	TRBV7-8	TGTGCCAGCAGCCCCCGTGCCAAAAACATTCAGTACTTC	CASSPRAKNIQYF